Given below is one T cell receptor (beta chain) in context. Its antigen remains unidentified. Germline V gene data show CDR1 as SEHNR and CDR2 as FQNEAQ (reference sequence). The CDR3 loop spans 16 amino acids. With 1 base removed from V and 2 bases from J, the gap between germline ends came to 14 bases. Combining a sample-barcoded 5' primer with a J-beta primer mix, a second PCR ran for roughly 7 to 12 cycles. Every cDNA molecule bore a tag from a template-switch adaptor containing 12 random nucleotides. Each CDR3 protein gets one entry after TCRdb re-called the 5' RACE reads with MiXCR. This table has fewer than 2,000,000 distinct CDR3 sequences, approximately 39% appearing once. The data are from a study of blood T cells in healthy people across ages. Study summary: The template switching approach captured approximately one barcoded beta molecule for every two T cells.

Study-wide points: The long-lived group displayed more naive CD4+ cells, plus higher diversity, than the aged donors did. Any conclusive comparison of naive versus antigen-experienced cells was prevented by using unsorted PBMCs.

This chain connects TRBV7-9 to TRBJ2-5; D is ambiguous. The sequenced sample was blood. The clonotype comes from a human donor in good health. The CDR3 bases are TGTGCCAGCAGCTTAGTCTGGCAGACCCCACAAGAGACCCAGTACTTC. It yields the protein CASSLVWQTPQETQYF.